This T cell receptor (beta chain) was identified in a study of type 1 regulatory T cells. The germline V gene encodes CDR1 DFQATT and CDR2 SNEGSKA (reference sequence). The V end lost 3 bases, the J end lost 1 base, and 15 bases lay between the germline ends. The CDR3 contains 15 residues. From the reads, TCRdb called clonotypes with MiXCR, one entry per CDR3 protein. Of some 90,000 distinct CDR3 sequences in the sample, around a third were seen once. Specimen: CD4+ T cells, either the whole sample or a sorted fraction (not recorded which). The TCR sequence derives from a human donor in good health. The J gene is TRBJ1-1, the V gene TRBV20-1; D gene unclear. DNA of the CDR3: TGCAGTGCTAGCTTCGGCCAGCAGGAGAACACTGAAGCTTTCTTT. Encoded protein: CSASFGQQENTEAFF.